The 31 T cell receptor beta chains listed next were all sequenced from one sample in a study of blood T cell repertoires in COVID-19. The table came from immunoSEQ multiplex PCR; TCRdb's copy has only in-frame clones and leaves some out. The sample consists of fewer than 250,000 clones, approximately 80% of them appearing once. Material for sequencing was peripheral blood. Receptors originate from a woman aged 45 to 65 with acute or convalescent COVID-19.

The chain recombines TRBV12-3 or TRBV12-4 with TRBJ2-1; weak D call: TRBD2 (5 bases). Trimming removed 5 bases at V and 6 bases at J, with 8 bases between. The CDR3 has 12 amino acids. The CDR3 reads CASSRAGNEQFF. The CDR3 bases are TGTGCCAGCAGTCGGGCGGGCAATGAGCAGTTCTTC.

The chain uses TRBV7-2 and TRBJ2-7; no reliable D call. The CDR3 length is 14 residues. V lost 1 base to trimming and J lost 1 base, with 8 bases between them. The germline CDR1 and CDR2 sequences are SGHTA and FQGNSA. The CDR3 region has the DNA TGTGCCAGCAGCTTAGAGTACTGGTCCTACGAGCAGTACTTC. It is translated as CASSLEYWSYEQYF.

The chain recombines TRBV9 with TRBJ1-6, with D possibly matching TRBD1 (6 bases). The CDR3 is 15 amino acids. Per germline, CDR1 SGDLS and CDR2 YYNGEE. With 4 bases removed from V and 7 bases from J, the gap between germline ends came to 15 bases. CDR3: CASSLRVTGNSPLHF. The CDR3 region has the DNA TGTGCCAGCAGCCTCCGGGTAACAGGGAATTCACCCCTCCACTTT.

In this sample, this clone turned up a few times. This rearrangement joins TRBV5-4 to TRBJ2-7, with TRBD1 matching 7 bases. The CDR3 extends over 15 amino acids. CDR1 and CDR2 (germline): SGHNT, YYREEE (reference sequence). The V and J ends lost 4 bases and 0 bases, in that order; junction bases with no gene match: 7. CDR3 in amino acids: CASSALGQNSYEQYF. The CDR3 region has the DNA TGTGCCAGCAGCGCCCTGGGACAGAACTCCTACGAGCAGTACTTC.

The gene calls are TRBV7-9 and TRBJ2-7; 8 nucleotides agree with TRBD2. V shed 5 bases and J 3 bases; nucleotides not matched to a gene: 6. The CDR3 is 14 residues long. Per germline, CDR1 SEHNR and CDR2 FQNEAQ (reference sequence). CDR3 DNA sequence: TGTGCCAGCAGCCCAAGCGGGAGCCTCTACGAGCAGTACTTC. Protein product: CASSPSGSLYEQYF.

In DNA, the CDR3 is TGTGCCACCAGCAGGGGACAGGCTAATGAAAAACTGTTTTTT. Its translation: CATSRGQANEKLFF. The chain is built from TRBV15 and TRBJ1-4; 8 positions match TRBD1. J was trimmed by 3 bases and V by 3 bases; bases with no gene match: 0. From germline, CDR1 is LNHNV and CDR2 YYDKDF (reference sequence). The CDR3 sequence is 14 residues long.

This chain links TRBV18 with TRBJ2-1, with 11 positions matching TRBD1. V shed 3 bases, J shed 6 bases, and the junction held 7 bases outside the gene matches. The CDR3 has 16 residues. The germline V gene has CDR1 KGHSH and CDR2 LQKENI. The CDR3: CASSPSGTGGSNEQFF. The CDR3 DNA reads TGTGCCAGCTCACCTTCCGGGACAGGGGGAAGCAATGAGCAGTTCTTC.

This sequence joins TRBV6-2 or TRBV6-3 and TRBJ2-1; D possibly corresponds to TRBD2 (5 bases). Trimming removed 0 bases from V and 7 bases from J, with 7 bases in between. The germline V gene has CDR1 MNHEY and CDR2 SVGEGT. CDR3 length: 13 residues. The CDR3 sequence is CASSYSRENEQFF. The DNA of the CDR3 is TGTGCCAGCAGTTACTCGAGGGAGAATGAGCAGTTCTTC.

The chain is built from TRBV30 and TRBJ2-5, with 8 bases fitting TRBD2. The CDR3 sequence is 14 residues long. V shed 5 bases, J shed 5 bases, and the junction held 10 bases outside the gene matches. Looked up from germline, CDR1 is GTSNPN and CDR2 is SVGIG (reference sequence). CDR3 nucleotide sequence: TGTGCCTGGCAAAGGGGACTAGGGGGGGAGACCCAGTACTTC. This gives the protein CAWQRGLGGETQYF.

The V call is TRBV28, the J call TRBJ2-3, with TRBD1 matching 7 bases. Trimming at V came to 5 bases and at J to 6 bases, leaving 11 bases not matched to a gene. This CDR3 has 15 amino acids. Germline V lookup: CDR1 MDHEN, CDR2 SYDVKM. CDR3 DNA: TGTGCCAGCAGTCGCACAGACAGGGTGAAGGATACGCAGTATTTT. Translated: CASSRTDRVKDTQYF.

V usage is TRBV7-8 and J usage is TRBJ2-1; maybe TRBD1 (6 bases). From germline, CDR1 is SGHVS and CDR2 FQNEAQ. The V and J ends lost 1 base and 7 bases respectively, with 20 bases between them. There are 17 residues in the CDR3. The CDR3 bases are TGTGCCAGCAGCTTAGAGGTCGGTAGGCAGGGGAAAAATGAGCAGTTCTTC. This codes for CASSLEVGRQGKNEQFF.

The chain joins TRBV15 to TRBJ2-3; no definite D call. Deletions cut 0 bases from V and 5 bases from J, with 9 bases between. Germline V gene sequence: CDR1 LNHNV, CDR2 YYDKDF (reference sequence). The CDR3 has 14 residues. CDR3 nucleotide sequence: TGTGCCACCAGCAGAGATCATCCCGGAGATACGCAGTATTTT. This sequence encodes CATSRDHPGDTQYF. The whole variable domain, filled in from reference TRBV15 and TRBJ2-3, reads DAMVIQNPRYQVTQFGKPVTLSCSQTLNHNVMYWYQQKSSQAPKLLFHYYDKDFNNEADTPDNFQSRRPNTSFCFLDIRSPGLGDTAMYLCATSRDHPGDTQYFGPGTRLTVL.

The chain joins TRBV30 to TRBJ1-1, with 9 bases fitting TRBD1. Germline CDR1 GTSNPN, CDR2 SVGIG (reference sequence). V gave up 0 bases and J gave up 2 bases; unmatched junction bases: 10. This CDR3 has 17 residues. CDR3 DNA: TGTGCCTGGAGTGTTGGACAGGGGCCAATATCCAACACTGAAGCTTTCTTT. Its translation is CAWSVGQGPISNTEAFF. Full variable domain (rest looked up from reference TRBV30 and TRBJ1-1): SQTIHQWPATLVQPVGSPLSLECTVEGTSNPNLYWYRQAAGRGLQLLFYSVGIGQISSEVPQNLSASRPQDRQFILSSKKLLLSDSGFYLCAWSVGQGPISNTEAFFGQGTRLTVV.

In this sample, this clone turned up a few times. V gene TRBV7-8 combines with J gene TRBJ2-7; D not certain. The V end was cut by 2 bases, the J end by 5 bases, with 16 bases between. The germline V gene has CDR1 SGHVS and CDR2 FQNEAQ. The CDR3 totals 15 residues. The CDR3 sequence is CASSLMWAGQDEQYF. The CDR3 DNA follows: TGTGCCAGCAGCTTAATGTGGGCCGGCCAGGACGAGCAGTACTTC.

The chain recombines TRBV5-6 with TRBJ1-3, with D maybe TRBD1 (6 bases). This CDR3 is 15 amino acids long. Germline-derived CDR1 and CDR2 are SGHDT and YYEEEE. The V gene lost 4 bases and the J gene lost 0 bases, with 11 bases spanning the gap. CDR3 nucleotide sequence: TGTGCCAGCAGCGGATGGACAGCCTCTGGAAACACCATATATTTT. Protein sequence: CASSGWTASGNTIYF. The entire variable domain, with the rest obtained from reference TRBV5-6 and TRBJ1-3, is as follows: DAGVTQSPTHLIKTRGQQVTLRCSPKSGHDTVSWYQQALGQGPQFIFQYYEEEERQRGNFPDRFSGHQFPNYSSELNVNALLLGDSALYLCASSGWTASGNTIYFGEGSWLTVV.

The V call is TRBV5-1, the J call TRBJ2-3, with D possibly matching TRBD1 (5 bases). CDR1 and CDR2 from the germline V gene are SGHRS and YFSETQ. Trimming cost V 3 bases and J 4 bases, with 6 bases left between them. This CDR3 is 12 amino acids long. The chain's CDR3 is CASSSRADTQYF. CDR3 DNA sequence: TGCGCCAGCAGCTCCAGGGCAGATACGCAGTATTTT.

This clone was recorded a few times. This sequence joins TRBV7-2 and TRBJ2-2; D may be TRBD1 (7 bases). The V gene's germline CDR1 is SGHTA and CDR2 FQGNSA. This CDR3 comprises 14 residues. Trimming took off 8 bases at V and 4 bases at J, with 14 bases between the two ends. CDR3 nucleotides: TGTGCCAGCGGGAGGACAGGACGCACCGGGGAGCTGTTTTTT. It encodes CASGRTGRTGELFF.

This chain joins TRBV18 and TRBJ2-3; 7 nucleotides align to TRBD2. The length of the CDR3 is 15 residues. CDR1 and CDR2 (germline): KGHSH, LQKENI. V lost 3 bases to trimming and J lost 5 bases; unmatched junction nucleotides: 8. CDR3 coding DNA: TGTGCCAGCTCACCGGGCGGGAGCGTGGTAGATACGCAGTATTTT. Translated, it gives CASSPGGSVVDTQYF.

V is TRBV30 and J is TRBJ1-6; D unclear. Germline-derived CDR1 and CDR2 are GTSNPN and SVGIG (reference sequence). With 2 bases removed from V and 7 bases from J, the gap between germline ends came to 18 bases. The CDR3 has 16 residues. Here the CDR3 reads CAWSPLGGGGNSPLHF. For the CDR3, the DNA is TGTGCCTGGAGTCCGCTAGGAGGAGGCGGGAATTCACCCCTCCACTTT.

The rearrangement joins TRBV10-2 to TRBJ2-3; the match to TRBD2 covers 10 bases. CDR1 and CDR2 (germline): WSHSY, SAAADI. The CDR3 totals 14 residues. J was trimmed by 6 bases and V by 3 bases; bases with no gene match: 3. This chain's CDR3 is CASSEAGGRDTQYF. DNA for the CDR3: TGCGCCAGCAGTGAAGCGGGAGGGCGGGATACGCAGTATTTT.

The CDR3, as DNA: TGCAGCGTCGGTTGGACAGTTGAAAAACTGTTTTTT. This codes for CSVGWTVEKLFF. The chain combines TRBV29-1 with TRBJ1-4; D is possibly TRBD1 (6 bases). Germline CDR1 is SQVTM and CDR2 is ANQGSEA. The CDR3 is 12 amino acids. V was shortened by 6 bases and J by 7 bases, with 12 bases between the two germline ends.

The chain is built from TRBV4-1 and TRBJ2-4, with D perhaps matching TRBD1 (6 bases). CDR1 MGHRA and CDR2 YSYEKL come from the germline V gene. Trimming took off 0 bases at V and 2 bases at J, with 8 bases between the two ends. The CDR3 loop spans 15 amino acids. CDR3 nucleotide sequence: TGCGCCAGCAGCCAAGAAACAGGGCCCAAAAACATTCAGTACTTC. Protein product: CASSQETGPKNIQYF.

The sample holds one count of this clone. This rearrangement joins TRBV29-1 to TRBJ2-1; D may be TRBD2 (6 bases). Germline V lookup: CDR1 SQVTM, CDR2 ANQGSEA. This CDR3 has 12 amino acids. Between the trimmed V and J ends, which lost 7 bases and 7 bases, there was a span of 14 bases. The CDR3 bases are TGCAGCGCCTCCGGGACTCGGAATGAGCAGTTCTTC. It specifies CSASGTRNEQFF.

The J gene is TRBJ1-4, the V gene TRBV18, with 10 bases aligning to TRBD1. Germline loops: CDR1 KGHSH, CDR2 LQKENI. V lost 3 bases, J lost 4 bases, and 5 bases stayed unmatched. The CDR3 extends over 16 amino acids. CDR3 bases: TGTGCCAGCTCACCCCGAGGACAGGGGGTTAATGAAAAACTGTTTTTT. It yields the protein CASSPRGQGVNEKLFF.

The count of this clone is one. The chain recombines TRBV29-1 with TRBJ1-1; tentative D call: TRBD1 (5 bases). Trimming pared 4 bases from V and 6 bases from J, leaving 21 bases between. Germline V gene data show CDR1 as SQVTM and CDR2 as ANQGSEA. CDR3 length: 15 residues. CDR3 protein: CSVGVDSARPAEAFF. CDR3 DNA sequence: TGCAGCGTTGGTGTAGACAGTGCCCGCCCGGCTGAAGCTTTCTTT.

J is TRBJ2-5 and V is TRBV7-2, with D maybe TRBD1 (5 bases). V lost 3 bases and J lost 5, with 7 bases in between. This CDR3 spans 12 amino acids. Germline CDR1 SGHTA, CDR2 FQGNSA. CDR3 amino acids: CASSFPGETQYF. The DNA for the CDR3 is TGTGCCAGCAGCTTCCCAGGGGAGACCCAGTACTTC.

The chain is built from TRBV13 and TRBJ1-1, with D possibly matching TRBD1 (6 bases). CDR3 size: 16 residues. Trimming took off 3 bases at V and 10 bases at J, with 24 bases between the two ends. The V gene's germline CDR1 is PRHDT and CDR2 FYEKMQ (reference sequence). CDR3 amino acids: CASSLARTGRGPRAFF. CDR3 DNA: TGTGCCAGCAGCTTGGCCCGAACAGGGCGTGGGCCACGAGCTTTCTTT.

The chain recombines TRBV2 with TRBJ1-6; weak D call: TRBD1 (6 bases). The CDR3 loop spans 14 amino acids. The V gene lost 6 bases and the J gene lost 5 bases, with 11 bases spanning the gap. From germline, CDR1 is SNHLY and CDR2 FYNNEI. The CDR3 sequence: CASSGTRDNSPLHF. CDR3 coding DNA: TGTGCCAGCAGCGGGACACGGGATAATTCACCCCTCCACTTT.

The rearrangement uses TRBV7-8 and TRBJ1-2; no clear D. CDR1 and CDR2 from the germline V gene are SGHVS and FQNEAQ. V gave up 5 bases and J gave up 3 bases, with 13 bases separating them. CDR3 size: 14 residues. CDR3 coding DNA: TGTGCCAGCAGCGCCTCCTACCAGGACTATGGCTACACCTTC. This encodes CASSASYQDYGYTF.

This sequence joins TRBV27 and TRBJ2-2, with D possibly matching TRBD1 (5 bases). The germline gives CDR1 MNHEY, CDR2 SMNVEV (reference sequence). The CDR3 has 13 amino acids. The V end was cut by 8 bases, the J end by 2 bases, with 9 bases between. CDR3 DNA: TGTGCCAGCCGACAGCATAACACCGGGGAGCTGTTTTTT. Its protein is CASRQHNTGELFF.

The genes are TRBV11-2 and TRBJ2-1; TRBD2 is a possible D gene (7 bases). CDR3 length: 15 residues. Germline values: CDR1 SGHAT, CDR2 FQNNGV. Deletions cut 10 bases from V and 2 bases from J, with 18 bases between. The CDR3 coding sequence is TGTGCCATCCCCGGGGCGGGGGCTACCTACAATGAGCAGTTCTTC. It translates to CAIPGAGATYNEQFF.